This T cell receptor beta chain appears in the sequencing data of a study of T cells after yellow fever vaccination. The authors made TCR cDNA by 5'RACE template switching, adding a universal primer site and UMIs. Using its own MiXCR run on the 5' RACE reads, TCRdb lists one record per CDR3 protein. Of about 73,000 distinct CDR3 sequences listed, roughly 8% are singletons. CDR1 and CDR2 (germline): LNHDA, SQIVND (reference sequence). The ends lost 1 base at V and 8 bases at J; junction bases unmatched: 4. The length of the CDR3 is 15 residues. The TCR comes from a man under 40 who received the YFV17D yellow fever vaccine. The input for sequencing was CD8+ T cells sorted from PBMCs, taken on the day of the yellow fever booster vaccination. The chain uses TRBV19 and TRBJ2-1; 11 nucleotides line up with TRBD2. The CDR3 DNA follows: TGTGCCAGTAGTATAGGGGGGACTAGCGGTCATGAGCAGTTCTTC. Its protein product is CASSIGGTSGHEQFF.